Listed below are T cell receptor beta chains from one sample, sequenced in a study of technical replicates of blood from a few donors. TCRdb's table, derived via immunoSEQ multiplex PCR, lists solely in-frame clones and lacks some. The sample comprises under 85,000 clones, 90% to 95% of which are singletons, and approximately 0.4% rests with the top ten. Specimen: T cells isolated from PBMCs. These receptors came from a human donor in good health. Both conserved end residues are part of each CDR3. Each record gives: J gene, V gene, D gene, CDR3 protein. D genes are given only for firm matches.

J gene: TRBJ2-3; V gene: TRBV12-2; D gene: .; CDR3 protein: CASRLGGGQGTDTQYF
J gene: TRBJ2-7; V gene: TRBV18; D gene: .; CDR3 protein: CASSPGAGVIDEQYF
J gene: TRBJ2-1; V gene: TRBV28; D gene: .; CDR3 protein: CASSLDGRDGYNEQFF
J gene: TRBJ1-1; V gene: TRBV5-6; D gene: TRBD1; CDR3 protein: CASSFSDRSAFF
J gene: TRBJ1-1; V gene: TRBV5-1; D gene: TRBD1; CDR3 protein: CASSLGTGEISEAFF
J gene: TRBJ2-7; V gene: TRBV19; D gene: TRBD2; CDR3 protein: CASSILAGGWYEQYF
J gene: TRBJ1-1; V gene: TRBV6-5; D gene: .; CDR3 protein: CASSTRYLHTEAFF
J gene: TRBJ2-3; V gene: TRBV11-3; D gene: TRBD2; CDR3 protein: CASSPSGRTDTQYF
J gene: TRBJ1-5; V gene: TRBV6-1; D gene: .; CDR3 protein: CAIGDLSNQPQHF
J gene: TRBJ1-4; V gene: TRBV4-3; D gene: .; CDR3 protein: CASSQYGATNEKLFF
J gene: TRBJ2-7; V gene: TRBV10-2; D gene: TRBD2; CDR3 protein: CASSGTSGTYEQYF
J gene: TRBJ1-1; V gene: TRBV6-1; D gene: TRBD1; CDR3 protein: CASSEFGQGSEAFF
J gene: TRBJ2-2; V gene: TRBV28; D gene: .; CDR3 protein: CASSRSGSAGELFF
J gene: TRBJ2-7; V gene: TRBV10-1; D gene: .; CDR3 protein: CASSERTFYEQYF
J gene: TRBJ1-2; V gene: TRBV28; D gene: .; CDR3 protein: CASSHRQDRDGYTF
J gene: TRBJ1-5; V gene: TRBV19; D gene: TRBD1; CDR3 protein: CASSTAWTGDYQPQHF
J gene: TRBJ1-1; V gene: TRBV7-9; D gene: .; CDR3 protein: CASSRGTEAFF
J gene: TRBJ2-7; V gene: TRBV5-4; D gene: .; CDR3 protein: CASSTGPYEQYF
J gene: TRBJ1-2; V gene: TRBV7-2; D gene: .; CDR3 protein: CASSLLPLNYGYTF
J gene: TRBJ2-3; V gene: TRBV10-3; D gene: TRBD2; CDR3 protein: CAISESTSGSDTQYF
J gene: TRBJ2-2; V gene: TRBV7-3; D gene: TRBD2; CDR3 protein: CASSLGLAGGTGELFF
J gene: TRBJ1-5; V gene: TRBV6-5; D gene: .; CDR3 protein: CASRTTGSPQHF
J gene: TRBJ1-5; V gene: TRBV6-5; D gene: .; CDR3 protein: CASSQSLEPQHF
J gene: TRBJ1-1; V gene: TRBV6-5; D gene: .; CDR3 protein: CASRETFGTEAFF
J gene: TRBJ1-1; V gene: TRBV5-4; D gene: .; CDR3 protein: CASTWDGFGGGEAFF
J gene: TRBJ2-2; V gene: TRBV7-8; D gene: TRBD2; CDR3 protein: CASSFFRSGGTGELFF
J gene: TRBJ1-4; V gene: TRBV6-5; D gene: TRBD1; CDR3 protein: CASSKMTGGYF
J gene: TRBJ2-1; V gene: TRBV19; D gene: TRBD1; CDR3 protein: CASSTPGQGTYEQFF
J gene: TRBJ2-7; V gene: TRBV15; D gene: .; CDR3 protein: CATSREQISYEQYF
J gene: TRBJ1-5; V gene: TRBV7-6; D gene: .; CDR3 protein: CASSLDPGRQPQHF
J gene: TRBJ2-3; V gene: TRBV14; D gene: .; CDR3 protein: CASSPALTSIGTDTQYF
J gene: TRBJ2-1; V gene: TRBV19; D gene: TRBD2; CDR3 protein: CASSIQAGALSEQFF
J gene: TRBJ2-3; V gene: TRBV25-1; D gene: TRBD2; CDR3 protein: CASGRLAGATDTQYF
J gene: TRBJ2-2; V gene: TRBV7-6; D gene: TRBD1; CDR3 protein: CASSVGDREVGELFF
J gene: TRBJ1-1; V gene: TRBV27; D gene: .; CDR3 protein: CASGFSGDTEAFF
J gene: TRBJ2-2; V gene: TRBV20-1; D gene: .; CDR3 protein: CSATNTGELFF
J gene: TRBJ2-3; V gene: TRBV5-6; D gene: TRBD1; CDR3 protein: CASSLRTGARTDTQYF
J gene: TRBJ2-7; V gene: TRBV7-2; D gene: .; CDR3 protein: CASSVKQGTFHEQYF
J gene: TRBJ2-4; V gene: TRBV6-6; D gene: TRBD2; CDR3 protein: CASSYRLAGEGHIQYF
J gene: TRBJ2-7; V gene: TRBV4-2; D gene: .; CDR3 protein: CASSYAKGEGYEQYF
J gene: TRBJ2-5; V gene: TRBV2; D gene: .; CDR3 protein: CASSGQIQETQYF
J gene: TRBJ2-7; V gene: TRBV7-3; D gene: TRBD1; CDR3 protein: CASSLSPGTGGEQYF
J gene: TRBJ1-1; V gene: TRBV5-1; D gene: .; CDR3 protein: CASSLQGDTEAFF
J gene: TRBJ2-3; V gene: TRBV5-4; D gene: .; CDR3 protein: CASSLDQGSGTDTQYF